Each of the 9 T cell receptor beta chains below was sequenced from the same sample in a study of T-cell reconstitution after alpha-beta-depleted transplantation in children. Unique molecular identifiers featured in how the TCRbeta library was prepared. TCRdb reprocessed the PCR reads with MiXCR, giving one entry per CDR3 protein. The data hold 750,000 to 950,000 distinct CDR3 sequences, with roughly 15% observed a single time. This sample comprised PBMCs, mostly from graft donor cells, obtained 360 days after TCRalphabeta/CD19-depleted stem cell transplant. These receptors originate from a male patient younger than 18 who had a stem cell transplant for acute lymphoblastic leukemia, so the T cells may come from the graft donor.

The chain recombines TRBV5-5 with TRBJ1-1; possibly TRBD1 for D (6 bases). CDR1 and CDR2 (germline): SGHKS, YYEKEE (reference sequence). CDR3 length: 13 residues. V was pared by 6 bases and J by 7 bases, with 16 bases between. This CDR3 is CASTNDRSLEAFF. Here the CDR3 DNA reads TGTGCCAGCACCAATGACAGGTCTCTTGAAGCTTTCTTT.

This clonotype was seen just once. The chain combines TRBV11-2 with TRBJ2-7; D is possibly TRBD2 (6 bases). The CDR3 is 15 amino acids. Trimming removed 7 bases at V and 7 bases at J, with 23 bases between. Germline values: CDR1 SGHAT, CDR2 FQNNGV. The CDR3 spells CASNFGTLSDWEQYF. DNA for the CDR3: TGTGCCAGCAACTTCGGGACTCTCAGCGACTGGGAGCAGTACTTC.

This chain's CDR3 is CASSRIWDPNEKLFF. The DNA of the CDR3 is TGTGCCAGCAGTCGCATCTGGGACCCTAATGAAAAACTGTTTTTT. The chain links TRBV7-8 to TRBJ1-4; D may be TRBD1 (5 bases). CDR3 size: 15 residues. Trimming removed 6 bases at V and 3 bases at J, with 14 bases between. Per germline, CDR1 SGHVS and CDR2 FQNEAQ. Full variable domain (remainder filled in from reference TRBV7-8 and TRBJ1-4): GAGVSQSPRYKVAKRGQDVALRCDPISGHVSLFWYQQALGQGPEFLTYFQNEAQLDKSGLPSDRFFAERPEGSVSTLKIQRTQQEDSAVYLCASSRIWDPNEKLFFGSGTQLSVL.

The rearrangement uses TRBV12-3 or TRBV12-4 and TRBJ2-5; TRBD1 aligns across 11 bases. Unmatched junction bases numbered 5, after V lost 6 bases and J lost 5 bases. The CDR3 contains 14 residues. CDR3 amino acids: CASRGQGAWETQYF. Written as DNA, the CDR3 is TGTGCCAGCAGAGGACAGGGGGCGTGGGAGACCCAGTACTTC.

This clonotype was seen just once. The chain combines TRBV9 with TRBJ2-2; D gene ambiguous. Per germline, CDR1 SGDLS and CDR2 YYNGEE. This CDR3 spans 12 amino acids. V shed 0 bases and J shed 7 bases, with 4 bases lying between them. CDR3 bases: TGTGCCAGCAGCGTAGAGGTCGGGGAGCTGTTTTTT. This codes for CASSVEVGELFF.

The J gene is TRBJ2-3, the V gene TRBV5-1; D might be TRBD2 (6 bases). This CDR3 spans 15 amino acids. V was trimmed by 2 bases and J by 1 base, leaving 11 bases between them. Germline assignment: CDR1 SGHRS and CDR2 YFSETQ. Here the CDR3 DNA reads TGCGCCAGCAGCTTACTAGCTGCCGGCACAGATACGCAGTATTTT. Its protein is CASSLLAAGTDTQYF. Complete variable domain (other parts from reference TRBV5-1 and TRBJ2-3): KAGVTQTPRYLIKTRGQQVTLSCSPISGHRSVSWYQQTPGQGLQFLFEYFSETQRNKGNFPGRFSGRQFSNSRSEMNVSTLELGDSALYLCASSLLAAGTDTQYFGPGTRLTVL.

In its sample, this clonotype was seen a few times. V and J are TRBV6-5 and TRBJ2-7; D is ambiguous. Trimming left V 5 bases short and J 12 bases short, with 17 bases between. CDR3 length: 12 residues. CDR1 is MNHEY and CDR2 is SVGAGI in the germline V gene. Here the CDR3 reads CASSDRDRPLYF. CDR3 DNA sequence: TGTGCCAGCAGTGACCGTGACCGGCCACTGTACTTC.

This clonotype was seen more than once but under ten times. This chain uses TRBV20-1 with TRBJ1-2, with 8 bases matching TRBD1. The J segment lost 8 bases and the V segment lost 5 bases, leaving 16 bases of the junction unmatched. CDR1 DFQATT and CDR2 SNEGSKA come from the germline V gene (reference sequence). There are 15 residues in the CDR3. CDR3 in amino acids: CSADHNRGNSRGYTF. CDR3 sequence (DNA): TGCAGTGCTGACCACAACAGGGGGAACTCGCGCGGCTACACCTTC.

This clonotype has ten or more counts. The rearrangement uses TRBV2 and TRBJ2-7; 13 positions match TRBD2. This CDR3 is built from 15 residues. V shed 7 bases and J 4 bases; nucleotides not matched to a gene: 7. Germline CDR1 SNHLY, CDR2 FYNNEI. CDR3 sequence (DNA): TGTGCCAGCACTCAACTAGCGGGAGGGCCTTACGAGCAGTACTTC. Encoded protein: CASTQLAGGPYEQYF.